The 22 T cell receptor beta chains below come from one sample, sequenced in a study of cytomegalovirus exposure and HLA in healthy donors. The PCR used 60 Vbeta and 13 Jbeta primers. The repertoire was sequenced with immunoSEQ multiplex PCR; TCRdb's copy has only in-frame clones and lacks some. The repertoire includes approximately 120,000 clones, around 77% of them detected once, and more than 0.95% sits in the top ten. Sequenced sample: PBMCs. The receptor set was obtained from a middle-aged man in good health and CMV-seronegative.

This clone was observed a handful of times. The rearrangement uses TRBV5-4 and TRBJ2-7, with 7 bases fitting TRBD1. V was pared by 4 bases and J by 1 base, with 8 bases of the junction left unmatched. The CDR3 totals 15 residues. From germline, CDR1 is SGHNT and CDR2 YYREEE (reference sequence). The CDR3: CASSEGTAVSYEQYF. The DNA for the CDR3 is TGTGCCAGCAGCGAAGGGACAGCGGTGTCCTACGAGCAGTACTTC. The variable domain in full, with the rest retrieved from reference TRBV5-4 and TRBJ2-7, is ETGVTQSPTHLIKTRGQQVTLRCSSQSGHNTVSWYQQALGQGPQFIFQYYREEENGRGNFPPRFSGLQFPNYSSELNVNALELDDSALYLCASSEGTAVSYEQYFGPGTRLTVT.

For the CDR3, the DNA is TGTGCCAGCACACGGGACAGTCAAGAGACCCAGTACTTC. The encoded protein is CASTRDSQETQYF. V and J are TRBV28 and TRBJ2-5, with 7 bases lining up with TRBD1. The length of the CDR3 is 13 residues. The ends lost 7 bases at V and 2 bases at J; junction bases unmatched: 4. Germline CDR1 reads MDHEN; CDR2 reads SYDVKM. Full variable domain (rest looked up from reference TRBV28 and TRBJ2-5): DVKVTQSSRYLVKRTGEKVFLECVQDMDHENMFWYRQDPGLGLRLIYFSYDVKMKEKGDIPEGYSVSREKKERFSLILESASTNQTSMYLCASTRDSQETQYFGPGTRLLVL.

The rearrangement uses TRBV5-4 and TRBJ2-3; TRBD1 might be the D (5 bases). The germline V gene has CDR1 SGHNT and CDR2 YYREEE (reference sequence). V was pared by 3 bases and J by 1 base, with 6 bases between. The length of the CDR3 is 13 residues. The CDR3 protein is CASSSRGTDTQYF. The CDR3 DNA follows: TGTGCCAGCAGCTCCAGGGGCACAGATACGCAGTATTTT.

V and J are TRBV30 and TRBJ2-1, with 14 bases that match TRBD2. Germline-derived CDR1 and CDR2 are GTSNPN and SVGIG (reference sequence). V dropped 5 bases and J dropped 12; count of bases not matched to a gene: 9. This CDR3 is 14 amino acids long. The CDR3 DNA reads TGTGCCTGGTCGGGGACTAGCGGGAGCATTCGGCAGTTCTTC. Translated: CAWSGTSGSIRQFF.

The chain employs TRBV28 and TRBJ2-7; no reliable D call. This CDR3 comprises 15 residues. Germline loops: CDR1 MDHEN, CDR2 SYDVKM. V shed 2 bases and J shed 4 bases, with 15 bases lying between them. CDR3 sequence reads: CASSLAGAGTYEQYF. For the CDR3, the DNA is TGTGCCAGCAGTTTAGCTGGTGCAGGAACTTACGAGCAGTACTTC.

The V call is TRBV5-1, the J call TRBJ2-6; D might be TRBD2 (7 bases). The CDR3 runs 16 residues. The V and J ends lost 2 bases and 2 bases respectively, with 11 bases between them. The V gene's germline CDR1 is SGHRS and CDR2 YFSETQ. CDR3: CASSLGGGAGANVLTF. As DNA, the CDR3 is TGCGCCAGCAGCTTAGGGGGGGGCGCTGGGGCCAACGTCCTGACTTTC.

This chain joins TRBV5-6 and TRBJ1-1; 8 bases agree with TRBD1. The ends lost 1 base at V and 5 bases at J; junction bases unmatched: 4. CDR3 length: 14 amino acids. Germline CDR1 is SGHDT and CDR2 is YYEEEE. The CDR3 protein is CASSLRTGLTEAFF. CDR3 sequence (DNA): TGTGCCAGCAGCTTGAGGACAGGGCTGACTGAAGCTTTCTTT.

This clone came up a few times. This chain links TRBV2 with TRBJ2-6, with 11 bases fitting TRBD1. CDR3 length equals 19 residues. V lost 5 bases, J lost 0 bases, and 9 bases stayed unmatched. The germline V gene has CDR1 SNHLY and CDR2 FYNNEI. CDR3 DNA sequence: TGTGCCAGCAGTCCCGGGACAGGGGGAGGGAGCTCTGGGGCCAACGTCCTGACTTTC. Translated: CASSPGTGGGSSGANVLTF.

This clone was detected once. The chain is built from TRBV28 and TRBJ1-1; no clear D. This CDR3 region has 14 residues. V lost 7 bases and J lost 8, with 20 bases in between. CDR1 and CDR2 from the germline V gene are MDHEN and SYDVKM. The chain's CDR3 is CASTEARGLREAFF. The DNA of the CDR3 is TGTGCCAGCACCGAGGCTCGTGGGTTAAGGGAAGCTTTCTTT.

V is TRBV18 and J is TRBJ2-1; D might be TRBD2 (6 bases). This CDR3 is 14 amino acids long. Per the germline V gene, CDR1 is KGHSH and CDR2 is LQKENI. V was shortened by 0 bases and J by 3 bases, with 6 bases between the two germline ends. The CDR3, as DNA: TGTGCCAGCTCACCACCGACTAGCTACAATGAGCAGTTCTTC. Amino acids: CASSPPTSYNEQFF.

The chain carries TRBV28 and TRBJ2-2; TRBD2 matches 8 bases. From germline, CDR1 is MDHEN and CDR2 SYDVKM. The CDR3 loop spans 12 amino acids. V lost 7 bases, J lost 6 bases, and 1 base stayed unmatched. The CDR3, as DNA: TGTGCCAGCACTAGCGGGCCCGGGGAGCTGTTTTTT. It yields the protein CASTSGPGELFF. Together with reference TRBV28 and TRBJ2-2, the CDR3 gives the full variable domain: DVKVTQSSRYLVKRTGEKVFLECVQDMDHENMFWYRQDPGLGLRLIYFSYDVKMKEKGDIPEGYSVSREKKERFSLILESASTNQTSMYLCASTSGPGELFFGEGSRLTVL.

The chain carries TRBV29-1 and TRBJ1-1, with D possibly TRBD1 on 5 matching bases. Looked up from germline, CDR1 is SQVTM and CDR2 is ANQGSEA. V was shortened by 5 bases and J by 2 bases, with 15 bases between the two germline ends. The CDR3 extends over 14 amino acids. Written as DNA, the CDR3 is TGCAGCGTTTCCTATGGACAAGCAAACACTGAAGCTTTCTTT. Protein product: CSVSYGQANTEAFF. The full variable domain, with the rest looked up from reference TRBV29-1 and TRBJ1-1, is SAVISQKPSRDICQRGTSLTIQCQVDSQVTMMFWYRQQPGQSLTLIATANQGSEATYESGFVIDKFPISRPNLTFSTLTVSNMSPEDSSIYLCSVSYGQANTEAFFGQGTRLTVV.

The chain uses TRBV6-1 and TRBJ1-4; D may be TRBD1 (6 bases). CDR3 length equals 14 residues. In germline, CDR1 is MNHNS, CDR2 SASEGT. V was shortened by 6 bases and J by 0 bases, with 8 bases between the two germline ends. The CDR3 loop is CASRNRATNEKLFF. In DNA form, the CDR3 reads TGTGCCAGCAGAAACAGGGCAACTAATGAAAAACTGTTTTTT.

On this clone: Mismatch with germline at one junction end may stem from a read error. This chain links TRBV27 with TRBJ1-2; D is undetermined. The germline CDR1 and CDR2 sequences are MNHEY and SMNVEV (reference sequence). This CDR3 is built from 14 residues. The CDR3 bases are TGTGCCACCAGTCCGGGGAGCACGGGCTATGGCTACACCTTC. Its protein product is CATSPGSTGYGYTF.

The chain carries TRBV5-4 and TRBJ2-1; 7 bases fit TRBD2. Germline values: CDR1 SGHNT, CDR2 YYREEE (reference sequence). After removal of 0 bases from V and 2 bases from J, the junction contained 2 bases not matched to a gene. CDR3 length: 15 amino acids. As DNA, the CDR3 is TGTGCCAGCAGCTTGGGCGGGAGAGCCTACAATGAGCAGTTCTTC. This translates into CASSLGGRAYNEQFF.

The chain uses TRBV18 and TRBJ1-4, with D tentatively TRBD1 (5 bases). The CDR3 is 14 amino acids. The V end was cut by 6 bases, the J end by 5 bases, with 13 bases between. Germline assignment: CDR1 KGHSH and CDR2 LQKENI. CDR3 protein: CASSSGLGNEKLFF. The CDR3 DNA sequence: TGTGCCAGCTCTTCGGGACTTGGGAATGAAAAACTGTTTTTT.

The V and J genes are TRBV29-1 and TRBJ2-7, with D perhaps matching TRBD2 (5 bases). There are 13 residues in the CDR3. Trimming took off 1 base at V and 7 bases at J, with 14 bases between the two ends. Germline values: CDR1 SQVTM, CDR2 ANQGSEA. In nucleotides, the CDR3 is TGCAGCGTTGAAGTAGAGGGTAGTGGAGAGCAGTACTTC. This translates into CSVEVEGSGEQYF.

The chain joins TRBV5-4 to TRBJ2-1, with TRBD2 matching 11 bases. The CDR3 covers 18 residues. V lost 0 bases and J lost 0; bases outside the gene matches: 5. Looked up from germline, CDR1 is SGHNT and CDR2 is YYREEE (reference sequence). DNA for the CDR3: TGTGCCAGCAGCTTGGGACTAGCGGGACTAAGCTCCTACAATGAGCAGTTCTTC. Its translation: CASSLGLAGLSSYNEQFF.

The genes are TRBV6-5 and TRBJ1-2; D ambiguous. Germline CDR1 MNHEY, CDR2 SVGAGI. The CDR3 covers 12 residues. The V end lost 7 bases, the J end lost 4 bases, and 10 bases lay between the germline ends. The CDR3 here is CASTTGLYGYTF. The CDR3, as DNA: TGTGCCAGCACCACCGGTCTCTATGGCTACACCTTC.

The chain links TRBV28 to TRBJ2-2; TRBD1 agrees at 10 bases. V trimming: 8 bases; J trimming: 8 bases; junction bases outside the gene matches: 17. Germline V gives CDR1 MDHEN, CDR2 SYDVKM. This CDR3 comprises 17 residues. The CDR3 nucleotides read TGTGCCAGCCTACCCCAAATTGCGGACAGGGGGTGGGGGGAGCTGTTTTTT. Its protein product is CASLPQIADRGWGELFF.

V gene TRBV5-1 combines with J gene TRBJ1-1, with TRBD1 matching over 7 bases. Germline-derived CDR1 and CDR2 are SGHRS and YFSETQ. CDR3 length: 14 amino acids. The J segment lost 7 bases and the V segment lost 0 bases, leaving 6 bases of the junction unmatched. The CDR3: CASSLVGTDLEAFF. The DNA for the CDR3 is TGCGCCAGCAGCTTGGTTGGGACAGACCTTGAAGCTTTCTTT.

The chain recombines TRBV6-5 with TRBJ2-5; possible D gene TRBD2, 6 bases. The germline V gene has CDR1 MNHEY and CDR2 SVGAGI. V dropped 4 bases and J dropped 9 bases, with 21 bases sitting between them. The CDR3 length is 15 residues. CDR3 amino acids: CASSSLRLDGGPQYF. The CDR3 DNA reads TGTGCCAGCAGTTCCCTCCGACTAGATGGAGGTCCCCAGTACTTC.